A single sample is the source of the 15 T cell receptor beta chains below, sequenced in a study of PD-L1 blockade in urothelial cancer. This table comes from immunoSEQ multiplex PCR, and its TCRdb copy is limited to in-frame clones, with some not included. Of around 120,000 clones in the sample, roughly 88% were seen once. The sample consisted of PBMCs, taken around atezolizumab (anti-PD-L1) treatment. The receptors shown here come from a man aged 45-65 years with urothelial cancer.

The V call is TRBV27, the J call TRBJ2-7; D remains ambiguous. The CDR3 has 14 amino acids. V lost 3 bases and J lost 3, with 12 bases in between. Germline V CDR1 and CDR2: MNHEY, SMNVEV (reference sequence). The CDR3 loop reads CASSFSDLNYEQYF. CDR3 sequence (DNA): TGTGCCAGCAGTTTCAGCGACCTAAACTACGAGCAGTACTTC.

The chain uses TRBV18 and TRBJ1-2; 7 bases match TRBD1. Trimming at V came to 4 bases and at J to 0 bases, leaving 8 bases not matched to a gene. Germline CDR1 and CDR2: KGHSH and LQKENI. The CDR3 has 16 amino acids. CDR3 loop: CASSLDREPTNYGYTF. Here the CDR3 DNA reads TGTGCCAGCTCACTCGACAGGGAACCCACTAACTATGGCTACACCTTC.

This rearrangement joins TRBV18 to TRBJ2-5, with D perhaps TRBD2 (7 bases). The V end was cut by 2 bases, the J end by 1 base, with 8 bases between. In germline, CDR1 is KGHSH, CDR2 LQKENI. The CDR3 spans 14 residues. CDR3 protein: CASSPGGAQETQYF. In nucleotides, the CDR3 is TGTGCCAGCTCACCAGGGGGGGCCCAAGAGACCCAGTACTTC.

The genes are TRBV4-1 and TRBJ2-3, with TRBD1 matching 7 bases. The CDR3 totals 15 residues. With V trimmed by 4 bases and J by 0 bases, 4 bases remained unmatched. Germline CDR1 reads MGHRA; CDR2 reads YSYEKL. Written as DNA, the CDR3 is TGCGCCAGCAGCCTGGGACAGCCTAGCACAGATACGCAGTATTTT. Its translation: CASSLGQPSTDTQYF.

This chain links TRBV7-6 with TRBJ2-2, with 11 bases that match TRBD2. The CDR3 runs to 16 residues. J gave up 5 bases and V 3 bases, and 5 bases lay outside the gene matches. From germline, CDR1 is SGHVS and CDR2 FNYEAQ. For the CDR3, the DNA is TGTGCCAGCAGCTTGGGGACTAGCGGCACAACCGGGGAGCTGTTTTTT. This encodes CASSLGTSGTTGELFF.

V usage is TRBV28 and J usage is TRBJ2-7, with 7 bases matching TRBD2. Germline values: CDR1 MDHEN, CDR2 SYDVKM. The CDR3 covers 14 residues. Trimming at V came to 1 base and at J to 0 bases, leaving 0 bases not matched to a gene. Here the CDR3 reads CASSLSGGSYEQYF. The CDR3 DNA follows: TGTGCCAGCAGTTTATCGGGGGGCTCCTACGAGCAGTACTTC. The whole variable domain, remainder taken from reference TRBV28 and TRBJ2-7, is DVKVTQSSRYLVKRTGEKVFLECVQDMDHENMFWYRQDPGLGLRLIYFSYDVKMKEKGDIPEGYSVSREKKERFSLILESASTNQTSMYLCASSLSGGSYEQYFGPGTRLTVT.

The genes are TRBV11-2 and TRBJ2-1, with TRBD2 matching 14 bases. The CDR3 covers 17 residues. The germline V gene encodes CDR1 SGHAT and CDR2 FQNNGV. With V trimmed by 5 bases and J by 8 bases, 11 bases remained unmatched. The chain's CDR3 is CASSQTSGRAKSYEQFF. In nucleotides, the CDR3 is TGTGCCAGCAGCCAGACTAGCGGGAGGGCCAAATCCTATGAGCAGTTCTTC.

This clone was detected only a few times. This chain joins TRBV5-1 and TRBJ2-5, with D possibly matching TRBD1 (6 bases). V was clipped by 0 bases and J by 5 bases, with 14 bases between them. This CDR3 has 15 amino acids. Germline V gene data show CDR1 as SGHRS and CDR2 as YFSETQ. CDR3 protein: CASSLDGRGFETQYF. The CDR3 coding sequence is TGCGCCAGCAGCTTGGACGGCAGGGGATTCGAGACCCAGTACTTC.

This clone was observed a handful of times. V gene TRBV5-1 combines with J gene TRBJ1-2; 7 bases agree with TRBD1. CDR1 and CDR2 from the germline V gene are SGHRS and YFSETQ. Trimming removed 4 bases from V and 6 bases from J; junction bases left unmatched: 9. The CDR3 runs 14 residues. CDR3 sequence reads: CASSLTGDTDGYTF. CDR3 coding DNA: TGCGCCAGCAGCCTAACAGGGGATACAGATGGCTACACCTTC.

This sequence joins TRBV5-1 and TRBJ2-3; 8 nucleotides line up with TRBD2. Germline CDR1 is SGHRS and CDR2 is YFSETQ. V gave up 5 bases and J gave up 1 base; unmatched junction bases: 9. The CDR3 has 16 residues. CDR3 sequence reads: CASSFETGLGTDTQYF. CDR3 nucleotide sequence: TGCGCCAGCAGTTTTGAGACGGGACTAGGCACAGATACGCAGTATTTT.

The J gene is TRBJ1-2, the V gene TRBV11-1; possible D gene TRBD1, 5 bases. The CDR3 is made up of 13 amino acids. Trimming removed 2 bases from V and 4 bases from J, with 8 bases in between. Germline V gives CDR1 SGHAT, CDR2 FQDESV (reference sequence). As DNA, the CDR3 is TGTGCCAGCAGCTTAACAGGAAGCTATGGCTACACCTTC. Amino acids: CASSLTGSYGYTF.

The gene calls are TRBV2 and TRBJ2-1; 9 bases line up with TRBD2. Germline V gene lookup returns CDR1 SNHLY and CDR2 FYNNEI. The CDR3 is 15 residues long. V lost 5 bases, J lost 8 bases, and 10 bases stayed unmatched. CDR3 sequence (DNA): TGTGCCAGCAGTTGGGTGATAGCGGGAGCGGATGAGCAGTTCTTC. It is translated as CASSWVIAGADEQFF.

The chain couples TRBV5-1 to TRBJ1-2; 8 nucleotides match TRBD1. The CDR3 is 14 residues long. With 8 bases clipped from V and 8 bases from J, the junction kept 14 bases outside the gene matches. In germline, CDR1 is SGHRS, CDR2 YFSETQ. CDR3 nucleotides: TGCGCCAGTAGACCCCAGACAGGGGAGGAGGGCTACACCTTC. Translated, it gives CASRPQTGEEGYTF. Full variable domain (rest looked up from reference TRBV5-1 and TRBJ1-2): KAGVTQTPRYLIKTRGQQVTLSCSPISGHRSVSWYQQTPGQGLQFLFEYFSETQRNKGNFPGRFSGRQFSNSRSEMNVSTLELGDSALYLCASRPQTGEEGYTFGSGTRLTVV.

The CDR3 here is CASGSRRGQAPTDTQYF. CDR3 in DNA: TGTGCCAGCGGATCCAGGAGGGGGCAGGCCCCCACAGATACGCAGTATTTT. The chain couples TRBV28 to TRBJ2-3; TRBD1 might be the D (7 bases). V lost 8 bases, J lost 2 bases, and 23 bases lay in between. Per the germline V gene, CDR1 is MDHEN and CDR2 is SYDVKM. The CDR3 runs to 17 residues.

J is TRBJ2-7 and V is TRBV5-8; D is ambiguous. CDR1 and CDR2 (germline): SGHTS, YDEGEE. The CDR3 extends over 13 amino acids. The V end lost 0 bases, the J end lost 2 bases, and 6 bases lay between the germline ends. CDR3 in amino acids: CASSLDRAYEQYF. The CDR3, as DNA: TGTGCCAGCAGCTTGGACCGGGCCTACGAGCAGTACTTC.